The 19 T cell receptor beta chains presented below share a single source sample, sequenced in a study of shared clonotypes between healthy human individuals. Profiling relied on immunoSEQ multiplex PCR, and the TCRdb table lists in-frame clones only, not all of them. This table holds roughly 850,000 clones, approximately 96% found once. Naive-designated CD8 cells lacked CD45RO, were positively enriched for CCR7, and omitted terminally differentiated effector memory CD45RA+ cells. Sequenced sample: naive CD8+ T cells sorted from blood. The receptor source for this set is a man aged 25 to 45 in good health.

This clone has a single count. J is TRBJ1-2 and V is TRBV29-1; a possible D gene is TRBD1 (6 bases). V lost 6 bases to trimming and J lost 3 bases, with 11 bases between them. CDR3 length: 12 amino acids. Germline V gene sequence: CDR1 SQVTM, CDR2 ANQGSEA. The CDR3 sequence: CSVRDTHYGYTF. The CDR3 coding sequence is TGCAGCGTGAGGGACACCCACTATGGCTACACCTTC. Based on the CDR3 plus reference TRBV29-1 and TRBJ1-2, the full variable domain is SAVISQKPSRDICQRGTSLTIQCQVDSQVTMMFWYRQQPGQSLTLIATANQGSEATYESGFVIDKFPISRPNLTFSTLTVSNMSPEDSSIYLCSVRDTHYGYTFGSGTRLTVV.

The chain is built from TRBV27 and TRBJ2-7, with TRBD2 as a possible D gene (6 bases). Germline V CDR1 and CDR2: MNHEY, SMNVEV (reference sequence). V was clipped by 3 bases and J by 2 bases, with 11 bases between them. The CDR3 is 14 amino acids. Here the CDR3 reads CASSLASATYEQYF. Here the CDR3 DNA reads TGTGCCAGCAGTTTGGCTAGCGCTACCTACGAGCAGTACTTC.

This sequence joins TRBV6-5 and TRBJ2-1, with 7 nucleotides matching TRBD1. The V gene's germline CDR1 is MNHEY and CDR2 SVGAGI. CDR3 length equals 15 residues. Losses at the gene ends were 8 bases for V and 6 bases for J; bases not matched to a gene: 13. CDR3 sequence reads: CASGFISDRVNEQFF. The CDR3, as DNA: TGTGCCAGCGGTTTCATTAGTGACAGGGTCAATGAGCAGTTCTTC.

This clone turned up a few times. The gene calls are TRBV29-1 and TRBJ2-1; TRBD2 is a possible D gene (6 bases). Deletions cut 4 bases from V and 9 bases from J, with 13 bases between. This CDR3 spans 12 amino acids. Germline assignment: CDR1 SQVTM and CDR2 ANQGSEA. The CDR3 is CSVAGDSAEQFF. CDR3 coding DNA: TGCAGCGTTGCGGGGGACTCCGCTGAGCAGTTCTTC.

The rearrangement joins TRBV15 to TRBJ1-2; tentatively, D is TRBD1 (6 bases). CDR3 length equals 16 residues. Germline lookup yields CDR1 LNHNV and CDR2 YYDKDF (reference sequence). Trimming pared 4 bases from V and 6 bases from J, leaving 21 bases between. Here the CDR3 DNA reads TGTGCCACCAGCATGGGTCCACACAGGGAGCCAGATGGCTACACCTTC. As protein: CATSMGPHREPDGYTF.

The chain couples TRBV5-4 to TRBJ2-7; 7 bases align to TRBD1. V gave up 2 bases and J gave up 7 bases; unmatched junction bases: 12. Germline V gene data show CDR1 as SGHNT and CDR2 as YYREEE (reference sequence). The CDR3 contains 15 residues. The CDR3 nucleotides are TGTGCCAGCAGCTTTTGGACAGGCCTGACGGGAGAGCAGTACTTC. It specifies CASSFWTGLTGEQYF.

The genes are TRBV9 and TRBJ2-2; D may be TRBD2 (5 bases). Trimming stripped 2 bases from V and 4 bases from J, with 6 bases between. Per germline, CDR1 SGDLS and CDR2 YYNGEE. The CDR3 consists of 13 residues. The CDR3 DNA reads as TGTGCCAGCAGCGTGAGGGTCACCGGGGAGCTGTTTTTT. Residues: CASSVRVTGELFF.

The CDR3 DNA follows: TGTGCAAGTCGCTTAGCGGGACTAGCGAGCCACCACGAGCAGTACTTC. Its translation is CASRLAGLASHHEQYF. This chain connects TRBV12-2 to TRBJ2-7; TRBD2 is the table's D call, not checked against the DNA. TRBV12-2 is an annotated pseudogene. CDR3 length: 16 amino acids.

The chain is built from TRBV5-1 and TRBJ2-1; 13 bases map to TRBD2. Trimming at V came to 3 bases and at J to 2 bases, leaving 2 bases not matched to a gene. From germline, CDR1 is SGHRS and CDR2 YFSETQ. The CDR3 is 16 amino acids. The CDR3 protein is CASSSGTSGAYNEQFF. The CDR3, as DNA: TGCGCCAGCAGCTCGGGGACTAGCGGGGCCTACAATGAGCAGTTCTTC.

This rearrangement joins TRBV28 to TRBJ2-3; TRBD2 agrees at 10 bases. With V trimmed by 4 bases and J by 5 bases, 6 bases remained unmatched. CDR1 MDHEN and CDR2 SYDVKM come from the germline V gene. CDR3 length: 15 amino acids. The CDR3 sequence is CASSSLAGVVDTQYF. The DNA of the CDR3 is TGTGCCAGCAGTTCTCTAGCGGGAGTGGTAGATACGCAGTATTTT.

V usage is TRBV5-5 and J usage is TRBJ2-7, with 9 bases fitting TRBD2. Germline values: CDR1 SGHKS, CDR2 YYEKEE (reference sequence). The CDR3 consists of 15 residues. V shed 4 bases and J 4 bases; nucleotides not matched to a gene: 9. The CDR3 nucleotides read TGTGCCAGCAGCCCCGTGAGCGGGAGGCTATACGAGCAGTACTTC. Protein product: CASSPVSGRLYEQYF.

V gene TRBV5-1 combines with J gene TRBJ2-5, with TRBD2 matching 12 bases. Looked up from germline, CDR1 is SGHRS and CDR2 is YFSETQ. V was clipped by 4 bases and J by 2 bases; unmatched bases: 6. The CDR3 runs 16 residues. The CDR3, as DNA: TGCGCCAGCAGCCCGGAAGGACTAGCGGGACAAGAGACCCAGTACTTC. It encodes CASSPEGLAGQETQYF.

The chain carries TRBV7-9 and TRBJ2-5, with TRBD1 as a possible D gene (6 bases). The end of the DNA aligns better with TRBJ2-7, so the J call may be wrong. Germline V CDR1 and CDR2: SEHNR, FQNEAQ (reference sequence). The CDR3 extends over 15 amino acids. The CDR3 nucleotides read TGTGCCAGCAGCCTAGGGGTCGTCAGGGGCGACGAGCAGTACTTC. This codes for CASSLGVVRGDEQYF.

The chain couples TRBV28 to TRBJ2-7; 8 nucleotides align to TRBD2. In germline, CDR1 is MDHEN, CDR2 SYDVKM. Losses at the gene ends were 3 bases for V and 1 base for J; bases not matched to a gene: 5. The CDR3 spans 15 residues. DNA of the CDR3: TGTGCCAGCAGTTTTCGAACTAGCGGATCCTACGAGCAGTACTTC. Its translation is CASSFRTSGSYEQYF. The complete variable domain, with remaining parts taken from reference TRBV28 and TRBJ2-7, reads DVKVTQSSRYLVKRTGEKVFLECVQDMDHENMFWYRQDPGLGLRLIYFSYDVKMKEKGDIPEGYSVSREKKERFSLILESASTNQTSMYLCASSFRTSGSYEQYFGPGTRLTVT.

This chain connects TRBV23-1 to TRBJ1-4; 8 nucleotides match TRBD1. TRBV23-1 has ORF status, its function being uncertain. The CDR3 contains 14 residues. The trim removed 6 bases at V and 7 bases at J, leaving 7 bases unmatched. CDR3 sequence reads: CASSPGTGVEKLFF. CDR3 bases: TGCGCCAGCAGCCCCGGGACAGGTGTTGAAAAACTGTTTTTT.

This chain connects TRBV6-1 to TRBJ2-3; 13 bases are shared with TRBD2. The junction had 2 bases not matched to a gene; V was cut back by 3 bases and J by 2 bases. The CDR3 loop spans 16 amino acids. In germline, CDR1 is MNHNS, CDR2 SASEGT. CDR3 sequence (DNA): TGTGCCAGCAGTGACGGGACTAGCGGGGACACAGATACGCAGTATTTT. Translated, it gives CASSDGTSGDTDTQYF.

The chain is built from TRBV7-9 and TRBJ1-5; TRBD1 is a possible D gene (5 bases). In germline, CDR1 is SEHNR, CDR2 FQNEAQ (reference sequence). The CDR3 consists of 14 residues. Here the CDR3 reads CGRGGVESNQPQHF. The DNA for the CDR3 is TGTGGGAGGGGAGGGGTTGAAAGCAATCAGCCCCAGCATTTT. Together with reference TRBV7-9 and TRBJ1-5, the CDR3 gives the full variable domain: DTGVSQNPRHKITKRGQNVTFRCDPISEHNRLYWYRQTLGQGPEFLTYFQNEAQLEKSRLLSDRFSAERPKGSFSTLEIQRTEQGDSAMYLCGRGGVESNQPQHFGDGTRLSIL.

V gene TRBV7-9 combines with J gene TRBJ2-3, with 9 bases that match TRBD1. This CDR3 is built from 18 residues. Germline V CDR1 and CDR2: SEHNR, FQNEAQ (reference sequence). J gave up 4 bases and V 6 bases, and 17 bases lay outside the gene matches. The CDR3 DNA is TGTGCCAGCAGGAATAAGATGGGGACAGGGTTCTCTCCAGATACGCAGTATTTT. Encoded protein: CASRNKMGTGFSPDTQYF. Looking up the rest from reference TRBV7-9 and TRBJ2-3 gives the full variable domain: DTGVSQNPRHKITKRGQNVTFRCDPISEHNRLYWYRQTLGQGPEFLTYFQNEAQLEKSRLLSDRFSAERPKGSFSTLEIQRTEQGDSAMYLCASRNKMGTGFSPDTQYFGPGTRLTVL.

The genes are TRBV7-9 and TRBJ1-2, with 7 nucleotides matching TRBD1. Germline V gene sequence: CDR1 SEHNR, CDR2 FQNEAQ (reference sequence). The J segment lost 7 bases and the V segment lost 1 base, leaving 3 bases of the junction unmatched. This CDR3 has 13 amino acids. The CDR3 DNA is TGTGCCAGCAGCTTAGAAGGGGGCTCTGGCTACACCTTC. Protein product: CASSLEGGSGYTF.